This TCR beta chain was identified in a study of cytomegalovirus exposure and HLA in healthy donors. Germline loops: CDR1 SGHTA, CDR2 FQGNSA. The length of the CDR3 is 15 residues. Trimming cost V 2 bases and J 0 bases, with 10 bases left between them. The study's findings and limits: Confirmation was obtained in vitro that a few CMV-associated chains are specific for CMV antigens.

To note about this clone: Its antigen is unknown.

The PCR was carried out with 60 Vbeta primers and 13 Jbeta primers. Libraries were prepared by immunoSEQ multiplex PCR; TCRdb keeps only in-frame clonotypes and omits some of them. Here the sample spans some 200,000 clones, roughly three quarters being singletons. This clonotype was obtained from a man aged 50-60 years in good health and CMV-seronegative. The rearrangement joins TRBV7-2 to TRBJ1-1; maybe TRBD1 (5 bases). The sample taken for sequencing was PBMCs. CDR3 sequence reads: CASSLSQGMNTEAFF. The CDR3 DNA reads TGTGCCAGCAGCTTATCCCAGGGTATGAACACTGAAGCTTTCTTT.